This TCR beta chain was retrieved from a study of cytomegalovirus exposure and HLA in healthy donors. V lost 5 bases, J lost 8 bases, and 24 bases lay in between. The CDR3 sequence is 16 residues long. Germline V gene data show CDR1 as MGHRA and CDR2 as YSYEKL. A 120-subject validation cohort, separate from the 666-subject first cohort, supplied the donors. Findings of the study overall: Published work reported that the classifier diagnosed cytomegalovirus status with high specificity and sensitivity.

To note about this clone: Its specificity is unknown.

Method: immunoSEQ multiplex PCR; TCRdb's copy keeps in-frame clones and lacks some. Of 250,000 to 350,000 clones in the sample, about nine tenths were seen once. This clonotype was obtained from a woman under 30 in good health and CMV-seronegative. The sequenced sample consisted of PBMCs. The genes are TRBV4-1 and TRBJ1-2; D might be TRBD1 (5 bases). DNA of the CDR3: TGCGCCAGCAGCGGCGTTTTAACCGGGTGGGGGGACGGCTACACCTTC. Its translation: CASSGVLTGWGDGYTF.